This TCR beta chain comes out of a study of T cell responses to AZD1222 COVID-19 vaccine. Findings and limits, study-wide: Most donors were white British and more were female, and clonal diversity was possibly underestimated. Only a handful of AZD1222 recipients were seropositive at baseline. Spike was spanned by vaccine-associated CD4 TCRs, which were dominant at 160-218 and 743-854. Receipt of two AZD1222 doses was followed by a rise in Spike-specific TCR breadth and depth.

The repertoire was sequenced with immunoSEQ multiplex PCR; TCRdb's copy has only in-frame clones and lacks some. The table has 95,000 to 150,000 clones, about 87% seen once. On this clone: The antigen is unknown. Other DNA sequences of this sample code for an identical CDR3.

The CDR3 runs 15 residues. Looked up from germline, CDR1 is SGHKS and CDR2 is YYEKEE (reference sequence). V lost 0 bases, J lost 2 bases, and 12 bases lay in between. The starting material was peripheral blood, obtained on day 0 of AZD1222 vaccination. The chain couples TRBV5-5 to TRBJ2-7, with D tentatively TRBD1 (5 bases). The TCR was taken from an adult in good health. The CDR3, as DNA: TGTGCCAGCAGCTTGGCGGCAGGACAAACCTACGAGCAGTACTTC. Its translation is CASSLAAGQTYEQYF.